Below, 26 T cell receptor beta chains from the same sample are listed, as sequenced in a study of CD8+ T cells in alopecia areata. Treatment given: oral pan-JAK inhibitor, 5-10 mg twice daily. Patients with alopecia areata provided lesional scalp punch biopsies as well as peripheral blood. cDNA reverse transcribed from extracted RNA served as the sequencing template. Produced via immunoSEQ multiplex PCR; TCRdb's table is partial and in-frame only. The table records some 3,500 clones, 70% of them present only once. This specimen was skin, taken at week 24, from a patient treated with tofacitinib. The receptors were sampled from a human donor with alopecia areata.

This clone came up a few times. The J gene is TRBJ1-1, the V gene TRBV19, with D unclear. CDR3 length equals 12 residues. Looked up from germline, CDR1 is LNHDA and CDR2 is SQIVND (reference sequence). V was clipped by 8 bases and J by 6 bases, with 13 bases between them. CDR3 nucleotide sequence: TGTGCCAGTTCCTACCGGGAGGCTGAAGCTTTCTTT. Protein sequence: CASSYREAEAFF.

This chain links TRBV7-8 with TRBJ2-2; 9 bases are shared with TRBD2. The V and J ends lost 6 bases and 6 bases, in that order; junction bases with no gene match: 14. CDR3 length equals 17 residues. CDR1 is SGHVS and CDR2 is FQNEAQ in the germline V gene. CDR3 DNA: TGTGCCAGCAGTTCTGTGGGACTAGCCAGAAAGGCCGGGGAGCTGTTTTTT. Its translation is CASSSVGLARKAGELFF.

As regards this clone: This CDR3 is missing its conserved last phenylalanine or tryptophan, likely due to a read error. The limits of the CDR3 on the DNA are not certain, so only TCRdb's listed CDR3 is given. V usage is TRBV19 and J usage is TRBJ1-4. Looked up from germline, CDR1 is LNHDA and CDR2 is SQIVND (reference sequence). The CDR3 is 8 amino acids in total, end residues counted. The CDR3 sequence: CASSKGFI.

The CDR3 is CASSRDGAYEQYF. CDR3 coding DNA: TGCGCCAGCAGCCGGGACGGAGCCTACGAGCAGTACTTC. The rearrangement joins TRBV5-1 to TRBJ2-7; D is possibly TRBD1 or TRBD2 (5 bases each). CDR3 length: 13 amino acids. Trimming took off 4 bases at V and 2 bases at J, with 10 bases between the two ends. Germline values: CDR1 SGHRS, CDR2 YFSETQ.

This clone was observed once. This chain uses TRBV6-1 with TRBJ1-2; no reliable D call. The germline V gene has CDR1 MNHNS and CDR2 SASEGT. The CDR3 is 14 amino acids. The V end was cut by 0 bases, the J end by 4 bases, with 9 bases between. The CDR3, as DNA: TGTGCCAGCAGTGAAGCACTGGGAATCTATGGCTACACCTTC. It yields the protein CASSEALGIYGYTF.

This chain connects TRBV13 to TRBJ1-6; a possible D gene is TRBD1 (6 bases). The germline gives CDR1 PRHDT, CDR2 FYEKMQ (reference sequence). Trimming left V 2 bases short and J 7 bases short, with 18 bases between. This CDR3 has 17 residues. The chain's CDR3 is CASSLSILGHLNSPLHF. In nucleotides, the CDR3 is TGTGCCAGCAGCTTAAGTATCCTGGGACACTTAAATTCACCCCTCCACTTT.

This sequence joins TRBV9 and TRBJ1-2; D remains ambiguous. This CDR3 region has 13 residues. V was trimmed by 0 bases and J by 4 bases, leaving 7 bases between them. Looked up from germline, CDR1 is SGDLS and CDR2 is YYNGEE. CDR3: CASSVDSFYGYTF. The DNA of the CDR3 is TGTGCCAGCAGCGTAGACAGCTTCTATGGCTACACCTTC.

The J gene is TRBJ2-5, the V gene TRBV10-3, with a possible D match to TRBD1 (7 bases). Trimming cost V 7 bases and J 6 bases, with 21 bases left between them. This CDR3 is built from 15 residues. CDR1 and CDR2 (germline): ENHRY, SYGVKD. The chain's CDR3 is CAINPGGDRAKTQYF. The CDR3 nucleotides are TGTGCCATCAATCCCGGGGGAGACAGGGCGAAGACCCAGTACTTC.

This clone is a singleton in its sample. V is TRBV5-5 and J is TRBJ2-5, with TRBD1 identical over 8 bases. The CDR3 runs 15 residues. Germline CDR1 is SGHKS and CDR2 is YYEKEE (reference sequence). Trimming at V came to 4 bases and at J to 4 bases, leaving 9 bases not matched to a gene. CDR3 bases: TGTGCCAGCAGCGGGACAGGTGGAGAACGAGAGACCCAGTACTTC. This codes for CASSGTGGERETQYF.

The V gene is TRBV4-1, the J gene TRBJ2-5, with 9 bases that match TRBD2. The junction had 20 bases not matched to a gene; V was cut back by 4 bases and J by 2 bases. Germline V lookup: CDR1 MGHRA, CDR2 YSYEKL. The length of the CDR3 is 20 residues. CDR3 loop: CASSPLGYQRGAEPQETQYF. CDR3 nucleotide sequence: TGCGCCAGCAGCCCGCTCGGGTACCAGCGGGGGGCCGAACCTCAAGAGACCCAGTACTTC.

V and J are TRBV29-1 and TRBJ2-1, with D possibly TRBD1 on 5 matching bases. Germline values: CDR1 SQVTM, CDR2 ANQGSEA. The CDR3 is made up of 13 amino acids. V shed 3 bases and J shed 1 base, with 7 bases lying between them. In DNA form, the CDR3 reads TGCAGCGTTGAGCAGGGTTCCTACAATGAGCAGTTCTTC. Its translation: CSVEQGSYNEQFF.

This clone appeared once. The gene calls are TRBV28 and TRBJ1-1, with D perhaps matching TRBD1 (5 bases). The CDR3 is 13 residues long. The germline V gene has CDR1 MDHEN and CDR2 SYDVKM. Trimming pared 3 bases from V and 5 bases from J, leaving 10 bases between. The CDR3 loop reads CASSFPGTTEAFF. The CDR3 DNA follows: TGTGCCAGCAGTTTTCCCGGGACTACTGAAGCTTTCTTT.

CDR3 in amino acids: CASSLSTYYEQYF. In nucleotides, the CDR3 is TGCGCCAGCAGCCTCTCGACCTACTACGAGCAGTACTTC. The genes are TRBV5-1 and TRBJ2-7; D is uncertain. V lost 4 bases and J 3 bases, leaving 11 bases between the germline ends. Germline CDR1 and CDR2: SGHRS and YFSETQ. The CDR3 contains 13 residues.

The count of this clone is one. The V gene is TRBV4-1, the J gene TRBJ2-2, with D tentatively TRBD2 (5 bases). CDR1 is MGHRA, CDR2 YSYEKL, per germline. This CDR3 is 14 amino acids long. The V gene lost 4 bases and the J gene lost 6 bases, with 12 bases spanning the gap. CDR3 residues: CASSLEGGAGELFF. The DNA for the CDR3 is TGCGCCAGCAGCCTAGAGGGTGGGGCCGGGGAGCTGTTTTTT.

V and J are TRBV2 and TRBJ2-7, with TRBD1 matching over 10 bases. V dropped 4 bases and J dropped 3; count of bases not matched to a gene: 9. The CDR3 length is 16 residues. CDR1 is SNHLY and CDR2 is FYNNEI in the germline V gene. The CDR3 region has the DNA TGTGCCAGCAGTGCTCCTCGGGACAGGGGATTCTACGAGCAGTACTTC. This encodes CASSAPRDRGFYEQYF.

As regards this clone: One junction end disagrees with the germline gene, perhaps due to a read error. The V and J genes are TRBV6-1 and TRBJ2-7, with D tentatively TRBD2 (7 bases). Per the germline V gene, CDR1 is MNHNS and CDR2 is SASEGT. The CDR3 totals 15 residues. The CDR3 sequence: CASSPRGDTSDEQYF. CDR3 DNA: TGTGCCAGCAGCCCCCGGGGGGACACCTCCGACGAGCAGTACTTC.

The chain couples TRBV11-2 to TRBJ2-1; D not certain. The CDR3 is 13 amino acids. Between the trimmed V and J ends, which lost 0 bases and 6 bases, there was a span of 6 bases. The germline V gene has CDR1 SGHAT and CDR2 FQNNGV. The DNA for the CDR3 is TGTGCCAGCAGCTTAGACGGATCCAATGAGCAGTTCTTC. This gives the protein CASSLDGSNEQFF. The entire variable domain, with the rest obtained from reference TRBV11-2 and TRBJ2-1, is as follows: EAGVAQSPRYKIIEKRQSVAFWCNPISGHATLYWYQQILGQGPKLLIQFQNNGVVDDSQLPKDRFSAERLKGVDSTLKIQPAKLEDSAVYLCASSLDGSNEQFFGPGTRLTVL.

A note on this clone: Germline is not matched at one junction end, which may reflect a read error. CDR3 sequence reads: CASSEGQYYEQYF. CDR3 DNA: TGTGCTAGCAGCGAGGGACAGTACTACGAGCAGTACTTC. The chain employs TRBV7-7 and TRBJ2-7; TRBD1 aligns across 7 bases. CDR3 length equals 13 residues. CDR1 and CDR2 from the germline V gene are SSHAT and FNYEAQ (reference sequence).

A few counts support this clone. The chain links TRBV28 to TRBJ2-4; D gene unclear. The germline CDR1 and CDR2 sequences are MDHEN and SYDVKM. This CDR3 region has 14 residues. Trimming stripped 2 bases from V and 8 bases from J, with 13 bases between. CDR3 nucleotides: TGTGCCAGCAGTTTAACTGGTGGTGTGGACATTCAGTACTTC. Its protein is CASSLTGGVDIQYF.

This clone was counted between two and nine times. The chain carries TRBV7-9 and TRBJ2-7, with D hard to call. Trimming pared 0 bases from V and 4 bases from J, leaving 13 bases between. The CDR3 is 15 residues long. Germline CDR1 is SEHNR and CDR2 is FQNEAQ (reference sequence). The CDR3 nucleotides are TGTGCCAGCAGCTTAGCCGGATCCCCCGAATACGAGCAGTACTTC. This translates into CASSLAGSPEYEQYF.

The chain's CDR3 is CSVMETYLRTGNTEAFF. DNA for the CDR3: TGCAGCGTCATGGAAACGTACCTTCGGACAGGGAACACTGAAGCTTTCTTT. V is TRBV29-1 and J is TRBJ1-1, with 7 bases fitting TRBD1. Per the germline V gene, CDR1 is SQVTM and CDR2 is ANQGSEA. CDR3 length: 17 residues. J gave up 1 base and V 6 bases, and 17 bases lay outside the gene matches. Variable domain in full (rest from reference TRBV29-1 and TRBJ1-1): SAVISQKPSRDICQRGTSLTIQCQVDSQVTMMFWYRQQPGQSLTLIATANQGSEATYESGFVIDKFPISRPNLTFSTLTVSNMSPEDSSIYLCSVMETYLRTGNTEAFFGQGTRLTVV.

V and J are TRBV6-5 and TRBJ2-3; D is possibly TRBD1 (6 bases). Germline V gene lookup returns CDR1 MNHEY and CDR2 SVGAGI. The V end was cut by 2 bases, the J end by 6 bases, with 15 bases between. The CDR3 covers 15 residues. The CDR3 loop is CASSYGQGKKDTQYF. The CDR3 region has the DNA TGTGCCAGCAGTTACGGCCAGGGGAAGAAGGATACGCAGTATTTT.

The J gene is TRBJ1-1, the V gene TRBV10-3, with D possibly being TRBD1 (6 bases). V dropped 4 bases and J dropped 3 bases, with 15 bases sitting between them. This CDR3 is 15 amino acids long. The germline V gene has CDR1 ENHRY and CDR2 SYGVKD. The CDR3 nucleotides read TGTGCCATCAGTGTAGGGGGGGGCCAGGACACTGAAGCTTTCTTT. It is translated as CAISVGGGQDTEAFF.

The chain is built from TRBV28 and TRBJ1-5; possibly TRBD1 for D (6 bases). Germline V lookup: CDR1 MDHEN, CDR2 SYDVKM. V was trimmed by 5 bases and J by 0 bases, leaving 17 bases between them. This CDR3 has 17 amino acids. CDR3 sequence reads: CASSTLDSMYSNQPQHF. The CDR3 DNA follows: TGTGCCAGCAGTACACTGGACAGCATGTATAGCAATCAGCCCCAGCATTTT.

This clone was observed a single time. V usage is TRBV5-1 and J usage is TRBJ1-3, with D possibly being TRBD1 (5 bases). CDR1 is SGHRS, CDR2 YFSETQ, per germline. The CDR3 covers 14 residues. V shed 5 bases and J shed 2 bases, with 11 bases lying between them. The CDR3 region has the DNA TGCGCCAGCAGTTTCGGGGACCCTGGAAACACCATATATTTT. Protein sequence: CASSFGDPGNTIYF.

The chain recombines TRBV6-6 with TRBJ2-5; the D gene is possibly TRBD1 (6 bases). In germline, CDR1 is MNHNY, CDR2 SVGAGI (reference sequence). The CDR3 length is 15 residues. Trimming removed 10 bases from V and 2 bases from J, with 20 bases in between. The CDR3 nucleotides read TGTGCCACCGAACCGGGACACAGCTTACAAGAGACCCAGTACTTC. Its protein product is CATEPGHSLQETQYF.